This is a list of T cell receptor beta chains from one sample in a study of identical twins. TCRdb redid the calling of the 5' RACE reads with MiXCR, one entry per CDR3 protein. The table has some 1,700,000 distinct CDR3 sequences, more than 30% seen once. Material: cord blood. The receptors derive from a newborn girl in good health. Both conserved end residues are part of each CDR3. The order of the fields is D gene, J gene, clone size, V gene, CDR3 protein, CDR3 DNA. D genes are given only for firm matches. Not every row has a clone size; where given, it reads once, few, many or a size class.

D gene: TRBD1
J gene: TRBJ2-1
clone size: -
V gene: TRBV11-2
CDR3 protein: CASRTGQMYQETQFF
CDR3 DNA: TGTGCCAGCAGAACGGGACAGATGTACCAAGAGACCCAGTTCTTC

D gene: TRBD2
J gene: TRBJ2-3
clone size: few
V gene: TRBV20-1
CDR3 protein: CSASNGGGTDTQYF
CDR3 DNA: TGCAGTGCTAGCAACGGGGGGGGCACAGATACGCAGTATTTT

D gene: -
J gene: TRBJ1-2
clone size: few
V gene: TRBV7-2
CDR3 protein: CASSLVWTANYGYTF
CDR3 DNA: TGTGCCAGCAGCTTAGTTTGGACAGCTAACTATGGCTACACCTTC

D gene: -
J gene: TRBJ2-1
clone size: many
V gene: TRBV2
CDR3 protein: CASRLSGNEQFF
CDR3 DNA: TGTGCCAGCAGACTTAGCGGAAATGAGCAGTTCTTC

D gene: -
J gene: TRBJ2-3
clone size: -
V gene: TRBV6-6
CDR3 protein: CASSYSKGNTDTQYF
CDR3 DNA: TGTGCCAGCAGTTACTCGAAGGGTAACACAGATACGCAGTATTTT

D gene: -
J gene: TRBJ2-5
clone size: few
V gene: TRBV18
CDR3 protein: CASSRTGLQETQYF
CDR3 DNA: TGTGCCAGCTCACGGACGGGCCTCCAAGAGACCCAGTACTTC

D gene: -
J gene: TRBJ2-7
clone size: few
V gene: TRBV20-1
CDR3 protein: CSARVRTKTYEQYF
CDR3 DNA: TGCAGTGCTAGAGTTCGGACTAAAACCTACGAGCAGTACTTC

D gene: TRBD2
J gene: TRBJ2-1
clone size: -
V gene: TRBV29-1
CDR3 protein: CSVDRGIAGDGEQFF
CDR3 DNA: TGCAGCGTTGATAGGGGAATAGCGGGAGACGGTGAGCAGTTCTTC

D gene: -
J gene: TRBJ1-2
clone size: few
V gene: TRBV14
CDR3 protein: CASSQDGSSSYGYTF
CDR3 DNA: TGTGCCAGCAGCCAAGACGGAAGCTCCAGCTATGGCTACACCTTC

D gene: -
J gene: TRBJ1-2
clone size: -
V gene: TRBV5-5
CDR3 protein: CASSFQPHNGYTF
CDR3 DNA: TGTGCCAGCAGCTTTCAGCCTCACAATGGCTACACCTTC

D gene: -
J gene: TRBJ1-3
clone size: -
V gene: TRBV6-1
CDR3 protein: CASSEVDGSSGNTIYF
CDR3 DNA: TGTGCCAGCAGTGAGGTTGACGGGAGCTCTGGAAACACCATATATTTT

D gene: TRBD1
J gene: TRBJ1-2
clone size: few
V gene: TRBV27
CDR3 protein: CASRDFDRDGYTF
CDR3 DNA: TGTGCCAGCAGAGATTTCGACAGGGATGGCTACACCTTC

D gene: TRBD1
J gene: TRBJ2-4
clone size: many
V gene: TRBV7-9
CDR3 protein: CASSFDRGKNIQYF
CDR3 DNA: TGTGCCAGCAGCTTTGACAGGGGCAAAAACATTCAGTACTTC

D gene: TRBD1
J gene: TRBJ2-7
clone size: -
V gene: TRBV6-1
CDR3 protein: CASSEAWGTVEYKGLNYEQYF
CDR3 DNA: TGTGCCAGCAGTGAAGCCTGGGGGACAGTAGAATATAAGGGCCTTAACTACGAGCAGTACTTC

D gene: TRBD2
J gene: TRBJ2-3
clone size: -
V gene: TRBV28
CDR3 protein: CASSLQLAGPTDTQYF
CDR3 DNA: TGTGCCAGCAGTTTACAACTAGCGGGGCCCACAGATACGCAGTATTTT

D gene: -
J gene: TRBJ2-1
clone size: -
V gene: TRBV5-1
CDR3 protein: CASSPRAKGSYNEQFF
CDR3 DNA: TGCGCCAGCAGTCCGCGGGCGAAAGGATCCTACAATGAGCAGTTCTTC

D gene: -
J gene: TRBJ2-7
clone size: many
V gene: TRBV10-3
CDR3 protein: CAISRTAGYEQYF
CDR3 DNA: TGTGCCATCAGTCGCACAGCTGGCTACGAGCAGTACTTC

D gene: -
J gene: TRBJ2-1
clone size: -
V gene: TRBV20-1
CDR3 protein: CSAIPGLSRGQFF
CDR3 DNA: TGCAGTGCTATTCCGGGACTTTCTCGAGGGCAGTTCTTC

D gene: TRBD1
J gene: TRBJ2-5
clone size: -
V gene: TRBV29-1
CDR3 protein: CSVGQGVTQYF
CDR3 DNA: TGCAGCGTCGGACAGGGAGTGACCCAGTACTTC

D gene: -
J gene: TRBJ1-6
clone size: -
V gene: TRBV20-1
CDR3 protein: CSARRQRGSPLHF
CDR3 DNA: TGCAGTGCTAGACGGCAACGGGGTTCACCCCTCCACTTT

D gene: -
J gene: TRBJ1-2
clone size: few
V gene: TRBV12-3/TRBV12-4
CDR3 protein: CASSLGRMGYGYTF
CDR3 DNA: TGTGCCAGCAGTTTAGGGCGGATGGGCTATGGCTACACCTTC

D gene: -
J gene: TRBJ2-7
clone size: -
V gene: TRBV21-1
CDR3 protein: CASSKILSGRDHEQYF
CDR3 DNA: TGTGCCAGCAGTAAAATTCTGTCGGGCAGGGACCACGAGCAGTACTTC

D gene: TRBD1
J gene: TRBJ2-7
clone size: -
V gene: TRBV30
CDR3 protein: CAWSVPGTGNNEQYF
CDR3 DNA: TGTGCCTGGAGTGTCCCCGGGACAGGGAACAATGAGCAGTACTTC

D gene: TRBD2
J gene: TRBJ2-3
clone size: few
V gene: TRBV12-3/TRBV12-4
CDR3 protein: CASSLYSGTSGSSRDTQYF
CDR3 DNA: TGTGCCAGCAGTTTATACTCAGGGACTAGCGGGAGTTCGAGAGATACGCAGTATTTT

D gene: -
J gene: TRBJ2-6
clone size: few
V gene: TRBV13
CDR3 protein: CASSLSTSGANVLTF
CDR3 DNA: TGTGCCAGCAGCTTATCGACCTCTGGGGCCAACGTCCTGACTTTC

D gene: -
J gene: TRBJ2-1
clone size: few
V gene: TRBV6-6
CDR3 protein: CASSYSKQGFSQDEQFF
CDR3 DNA: TGTGCCAGCAGTTACTCGAAGCAGGGGTTCTCGCAGGATGAGCAGTTCTTC

D gene: -
J gene: TRBJ2-3
clone size: -
V gene: TRBV9
CDR3 protein: CASSVALLSTDTQYF
CDR3 DNA: TGTGCCAGCAGCGTAGCGCTCCTTAGCACAGATACGCAGTATTTT

D gene: TRBD2
J gene: TRBJ2-1
clone size: -
V gene: TRBV5-1
CDR3 protein: CASKRETTAGITIEQFF
CDR3 DNA: TGCGCCAGCAAGCGGGAGACTACAGCGGGGATTACAATTGAGCAGTTCTTC

D gene: -
J gene: TRBJ2-3
clone size: few
V gene: TRBV20-1
CDR3 protein: CSASWRGGTDTQYF
CDR3 DNA: TGCAGTGCTAGTTGGCGGGGTGGCACAGATACGCAGTATTTT

D gene: TRBD1
J gene: TRBJ2-5
clone size: -
V gene: TRBV20-1
CDR3 protein: CSANTDRVGEQYF
CDR3 DNA: TGCAGTGCTAACACGGACAGGGTGGGGGAGCAGTACTTC

D gene: -
J gene: TRBJ2-3
clone size: few
V gene: TRBV12-5
CDR3 protein: CASAGGGGTDTQYF
CDR3 DNA: TGTGCTAGTGCCGGGGGCGGTGGCACAGATACGCAGTATTTT

D gene: TRBD2
J gene: TRBJ2-1
clone size: -
V gene: TRBV20-1
CDR3 protein: CSAVIPRLAGNEQFF
CDR3 DNA: TGCAGTGCTGTTATACCCCGACTAGCGGGGAATGAGCAGTTCTTC

D gene: -
J gene: TRBJ1-2
clone size: many
V gene: TRBV7-9
CDR3 protein: CASSLQGEWGYTF
CDR3 DNA: TGTGCCAGCAGCTTACAGGGAGAATGGGGCTACACCTTC

D gene: -
J gene: TRBJ2-1
clone size: -
V gene: TRBV13
CDR3 protein: CASSTKETQFF
CDR3 DNA: TGTGCCAGCAGCACCAAAGAGACCCAGTTCTTC

D gene: -
J gene: TRBJ1-5
clone size: -
V gene: TRBV5-1
CDR3 protein: CASSLSGSGNQPQHF
CDR3 DNA: TGCGCCAGCAGCTTGTCCGGTTCGGGCAATCAGCCCCAGCATTTT

D gene: -
J gene: TRBJ2-1
clone size: -
V gene: TRBV12-3/TRBV12-4
CDR3 protein: CASSRVGPYNEQFF
CDR3 DNA: TGTGCCAGCAGCCGAGTGGGACCGTACAATGAGCAGTTCTTC

D gene: -
J gene: TRBJ2-6
clone size: -
V gene: TRBV14
CDR3 protein: CASSQIAFSGANVLTF
CDR3 DNA: TGTGCCAGCAGCCAGATCGCGTTCTCTGGGGCCAACGTCCTGACTTTC

D gene: TRBD2
J gene: TRBJ2-3
clone size: few
V gene: TRBV28
CDR3 protein: CASSLVLAGGADTQYF
CDR3 DNA: TGTGCCAGCAGTTTGGTGCTAGCGGGAGGTGCAGATACGCAGTATTTT

D gene: -
J gene: TRBJ1-5
clone size: few
V gene: TRBV2
CDR3 protein: CASSVGTQGQPQHF
CDR3 DNA: TGTGCCAGCAGTGTGGGTACTCAGGGTCAGCCCCAGCATTTT

D gene: TRBD1
J gene: TRBJ2-3
clone size: -
V gene: TRBV20-1
CDR3 protein: CSRGPLDTQYF
CDR3 DNA: TGCAGCAGGGGGCCCCTGGATACGCAGTATTTT

D gene: -
J gene: TRBJ2-1
clone size: few
V gene: TRBV6-5
CDR3 protein: CASSIRGTVANEQFF
CDR3 DNA: TGTGCCAGCAGTATTCGTGGTACAGTGGCTAATGAGCAGTTCTTC

D gene: -
J gene: TRBJ2-7
clone size: few
V gene: TRBV20-1
CDR3 protein: CSARRAISYEQYF
CDR3 DNA: TGCAGTGCTAGACGCGCGATCTCCTACGAGCAGTACTTC

D gene: -
J gene: TRBJ1-5
clone size: -
V gene: TRBV20-1
CDR3 protein: CSARPSGGSGNQPQHF
CDR3 DNA: TGCAGTGCTAGACCCTCGGGGGGGAGCGGCAATCAGCCCCAGCATTTT

D gene: TRBD1
J gene: TRBJ2-5
clone size: -
V gene: TRBV11-3
CDR3 protein: CASSPRTGDETQYF
CDR3 DNA: TGTGCCAGCAGCCCAAGGACAGGGGACGAGACCCAGTACTTC

D gene: -
J gene: TRBJ1-1
clone size: -
V gene: TRBV4-1
CDR3 protein: CASSQGQGGLEAFF
CDR3 DNA: TGCGCCAGCAGCCAAGGGCAGGGCGGCTTAGAAGCTTTCTTT